The rows below give T cell receptor beta chains drawn from one sample of a study of blood T cell repertoires in COVID-19. Assay: immunoSEQ multiplex PCR; the TCRdb copy retains only in-frame clones and omits some. Here the sample spans around 70,000 clones, about 86% being singletons. The sequenced sample was peripheral blood. The receptors shown here come from a man between 50 and 59 years old with acute or convalescent COVID-19. The CDR3 runs from the conserved cysteine through the conserved F or W. A D gene is named only where the DNA matches it firmly. Size is omitted from some rows. Given values are once, few, many or a class for expanded clones.

TRBJ2-1,TRBD2,14,TRBV27,.,TGTGCCAGCAGTTTAGCGGGGGGCTCGTTTGAGCAGTTCTTC,CASSLAGGSFEQFF
TRBJ2-1,.,14,TRBV19,.,TGTGCCAGTAGTTCAGGGGCGGGCCTAAATGAGCAGTTCTTC,CASSSGAGLNEQFF
TRBJ2-1,.,13,TRBV7-9,.,TGTGCCAGCAGCTTAGCGGCATACAATGAGCAGTTCTTC,CASSLAAYNEQFF
TRBJ2-1,TRBD2,15,TRBV2,.,TGTGCCAGCAGTGCTTCTAGCGGGAGTTACAATGAGCAGTTCTTC,CASSASSGSYNEQFF
TRBJ1-4,TRBD1,17,TRBV5-6,once,TGTGCCAGCAGCTCCTCCCCCGGGACAGGGTCTAATGAAAAACTGTTTTTT,CASSSSPGTGSNEKLFF
TRBJ2-1,.,13,TRBV9,once,TGTGCCAGCAGCTGGGACTTCTACAATGAGCAGTTCTTC,CASSWDFYNEQFF
TRBJ1-2,.,14,TRBV6-5,.,TGTGCCAGCAGGGAGGGGATTTCCTCCTATGGCTACACCTTC,CASREGISSYGYTF
TRBJ1-2,.,14,TRBV28,.,TGTGCCAGCAGTTTTCTCGACAGGACCAATGGCTACACCTTC,CASSFLDRTNGYTF
TRBJ1-2,.,13,TRBV29-1,.,TGCAGCGTTGACCCGGGGGGGGTCTGGGGCTACACCTTC,CSVDPGGVWGYTF
TRBJ1-1,TRBD1,13,TRBV12-3/TRBV12-4,.,TGTGCCAGCAGCCGACAGGGAAACACTGAAGCTTTCTTT,CASSRQGNTEAFF